This entry features one T cell receptor beta chain sequence. The antigen is unknown. The source of the sample is a study of OX40 agonist ivuxolimab in advanced cancers. Background on the study: An agonistic human IgG2 monoclonal antibody against OX40 (CD134) was given. Prior anti-PD-1, anti-PD-L1 or anti-CTLA-4 therapy did not bar entry, and approximately 40% had some. Study results and limitations: Mean expanded clone counts were higher in CD8+ than CD4+ T cells. The authors also found low normalized T-cell clonal expansion in some nonresponders.

Here immunoSEQ multiplex PCR was the method, and the copy in TCRdb shows in-frame clones only, minus some. Of 94,000 or so clones detected, roughly 80% appear once; the ten largest clones hold around 5.8%. The V and J ends lost 3 bases and 4 bases, in that order; junction bases with no gene match: 10. The germline CDR1 and CDR2 sequences are SGHRS and YFSETQ. This CDR3 comprises 16 residues. This chain uses TRBV5-1 with TRBJ1-2; 9 bases fit TRBD1. The sequence came from an adult with an advanced solid tumor such as melanoma, head and neck, liver or kidney cancer. This specimen was CD4+ or CD8+ T cells sorted from blood, taken in a trial of the OX40 agonist ivuxolimab. The chain's CDR3 is CASSSDGTGTIYGYTF. The CDR3 nucleotides are TGCGCCAGCAGCTCTGACGGGACAGGGACTATCTATGGCTACACCTTC.